The 32 T cell receptor beta chains below all came from one sample that was sequenced in a study of blood T cell repertoires in COVID-19. The method was immunoSEQ multiplex PCR; TCRdb's version includes in-frame clones alone and lacks a portion of them. In the table there are some 350,000 clones, more than 70% of which are singletons. Input material: PBMCs or T cells enriched from blood (not recorded which). The source is a woman under 40 who had recovered from COVID-19.

V and J are TRBV4-3 and TRBJ1-1; D remains ambiguous. From germline, CDR1 is LGHNA and CDR2 YSLEER. The CDR3 extends over 15 amino acids. V dropped 1 base and J dropped 0 bases, with 9 bases sitting between them. The CDR3 reads CASSQAEYMNTEAFF. Here the CDR3 DNA reads TGCGCCAGCAGCCAAGCAGAATACATGAACACTGAAGCTTTCTTT.

V is TRBV30 and J is TRBJ1-5; 8 nucleotides align to TRBD1. The V segment lost 2 bases and the J segment 6 bases; nucleotides outside the gene matches: 6. CDR1 and CDR2 (germline): GTSNPN, SVGIG (reference sequence). The CDR3 extends over 14 amino acids. CDR3 DNA: TGTGCCTGGAGTCCAGGACAGGGTTCTCAGCCCCAGCATTTT. Amino acids: CAWSPGQGSQPQHF.

The V gene is TRBV19, the J gene TRBJ2-7, with D possibly matching TRBD2 (6 bases). Trimming pared 9 bases from V and 2 bases from J, leaving 20 bases between. Germline V lookup: CDR1 LNHDA, CDR2 SQIVND (reference sequence). The CDR3 runs to 15 residues. CDR3 DNA sequence: TGTGCCAGCAGGCCCTTCCCGGGAGTAGCCTACGAGCAGTACTTC. Encoded protein: CASRPFPGVAYEQYF.

The chain couples TRBV19 to TRBJ1-2, with D possibly TRBD1 on 5 matching bases. Germline assignment: CDR1 LNHDA and CDR2 SQIVND (reference sequence). Trimming took 7 bases from V and 4 from J, leaving 13 bases between them. The CDR3 covers 13 residues. The CDR3 bases are TGTGCCAGTAATCGGGGGGGAATCTATGGCTACACCTTC. It encodes CASNRGGIYGYTF.

This clone was seen just once. The CDR3, as DNA: TGTGCCAGCAGCTTGGCGTCGGCGGGGGGCACAGATACGCAGTATTTT. It codes for CASSLASAGGTDTQYF. This sequence joins TRBV5-4 and TRBJ2-3, with TRBD2 matching 7 bases. CDR1 is SGHNT and CDR2 is YYREEE in the germline V gene (reference sequence). This CDR3 region has 16 residues. Losses at the gene ends were 0 bases for V and 1 base for J; bases not matched to a gene: 5.

The J gene is TRBJ1-1, the V gene TRBV28; a weak D match, TRBD1 (5 bases). The germline CDR1 and CDR2 sequences are MDHEN and SYDVKM. Deletions cut 6 bases from V and 5 bases from J, with 10 bases between. The length of the CDR3 is 12 residues. For the CDR3, the DNA is TGTGCCAGCAGCCCTGACAGTACTGAAGCTTTCTTT. Residues: CASSPDSTEAFF.

The chain recombines TRBV29-1 with TRBJ1-2, with D maybe TRBD1 (5 bases). This CDR3 has 12 residues. V was cut by 3 bases and J by 6 bases, with 11 bases left in between. The germline V gene encodes CDR1 SQVTM and CDR2 ANQGSEA. The CDR3 region is CSVEGREDGYTF. CDR3 sequence (DNA): TGCAGCGTTGAGGGCAGGGAGGATGGCTACACCTTC.

This clone was detected only a few times. CDR3 sequence: CASSLAAGVNEKLFF. CDR3 sequence (DNA): TGTGCCAGCAGCTTGGCCGCGGGCGTTAATGAAAAACTGTTTTTT. This rearrangement joins TRBV5-5 to TRBJ1-4; D is ambiguous. CDR3 length: 15 residues. V lost 0 bases to trimming and J lost 4 bases, with 10 bases between them. The germline V gene encodes CDR1 SGHKS and CDR2 YYEKEE (reference sequence). Variable domain in full (rest from reference TRBV5-5 and TRBJ1-4): DAGVTQSPTHLIKTRGQQVTLRCSPISGHKSVSWYQQVLGQGPQFIFQYYEKEERGRGNFPDRFSARQFPNYSSELNVNALLLGDSALYLCASSLAAGVNEKLFFGSGTQLSVL.

The chain employs TRBV4-1 and TRBJ1-2; tentatively, D is TRBD1 (6 bases). The CDR3 is made up of 15 amino acids. Germline assignment: CDR1 MGHRA and CDR2 YSYEKL. Trimming removed 4 bases at V and 8 bases at J, with 20 bases between. CDR3 DNA sequence: TGCGCCAGCAGCCGAGGACAGACCCCCTCCCTAGGCTACACCTTC. Translation: CASSRGQTPSLGYTF.

This chain joins TRBV11-3 and TRBJ2-1; TRBD1 agrees at 11 bases. Germline CDR1 and CDR2: SGHNT and YENEEA. V lost 5 bases to trimming and J lost 3 bases; unmatched junction nucleotides: 3. The CDR3 covers 15 residues. The chain's CDR3 is CASSAGQGVYNEQFF. DNA of the CDR3: TGTGCCAGCAGCGCGGGACAGGGGGTCTACAATGAGCAGTTCTTC.

This chain links TRBV6-5 with TRBJ1-2; 12 nucleotides line up with TRBD1. Germline CDR1 MNHEY, CDR2 SVGAGI. V gave up 0 bases and J gave up 7 bases; unmatched junction bases: 3. The CDR3 sequence is 15 residues long. CDR3 region: CASSYSRDRGPGYTF. Here the CDR3 DNA reads TGTGCCAGCAGTTACTCCCGGGACAGGGGGCCTGGCTACACCTTC.

This clone was seen a handful of times. Here the CDR3 DNA reads TGCGCCAGCAAAGCCACGGCGGGGGCGGTTGCTAGCACAGATACGCAGTATTTT. It is translated as CASKATAGAVASTDTQYF. The J gene is TRBJ2-3, the V gene TRBV4-1; perhaps TRBD2 as D (7 bases). Trimming removed 7 bases from V and 0 bases from J, with 23 bases in between. In germline, CDR1 is MGHRA, CDR2 YSYEKL. The CDR3 loop spans 18 amino acids.

The chain has TRBV11-3 and TRBJ2-7; D is uncertain. Germline values: CDR1 SGHNT, CDR2 YENEEA. The CDR3 loop spans 13 amino acids. Trimming took off 5 bases at V and 6 bases at J, with 14 bases between the two ends. CDR3 sequence: CASSPIRGLEQYF. The DNA of the CDR3 is TGTGCCAGCAGCCCCATTCGAGGCCTCGAGCAGTACTTC.

V and J are TRBV2 and TRBJ1-4; D gene uncertain. The germline V and J ends were trimmed by 9 bases and 3 bases, with 14 bases remaining between them. Germline loops: CDR1 SNHLY, CDR2 FYNNEI. This CDR3 region has 14 residues. CDR3 DNA sequence: TGTGCCAGTAGGCGGGGTATTGCTAATGAAAAACTGTTTTTT. As protein: CASRRGIANEKLFF. The full variable domain, rest sourced from reference TRBV2 and TRBJ1-4, is EPEVTQTPSHQVTQMGQEVILRCVPISNHLYFYWYRQILGQKVEFLVSFYNNEISEKSEIFDDQFSVERPDGSNFTLKIRSTKLEDSAMYFCASRRGIANEKLFFGSGTQLSVL.

The chain couples TRBV25-1 to TRBJ2-5; 11 bases align to TRBD2. CDR1 is MGHDK, CDR2 SYGVNS, per germline. The length of the CDR3 is 14 residues. Trimming removed 4 bases from V and 5 bases from J; junction bases left unmatched: 3. The DNA for the CDR3 is TGTGCCAGCAGTGCTTCTAGCGGGAGGGAGACCCAGTACTTC. Protein: CASSASSGRETQYF.

This clone was recorded a few times. The rearrangement joins TRBV7-9 to TRBJ1-2, with D tentatively TRBD1 (6 bases). Trimming removed 1 base at V and 4 bases at J, with 7 bases between. This CDR3 contains 13 residues. Germline values: CDR1 SEHNR, CDR2 FQNEAQ (reference sequence). CDR3: CASSLDRAYGYTF. The DNA for the CDR3 is TGTGCCAGCAGCTTAGACAGGGCCTATGGCTACACCTTC.

This chain connects TRBV5-6 to TRBJ1-2; maybe TRBD1 (5 bases). The V end was cut by 0 bases, the J end by 3 bases, with 15 bases between. From germline, CDR1 is SGHDT and CDR2 YYEEEE. This CDR3 is 16 amino acids long. This CDR3 reads CASSLESRGNDYGYTF. The CDR3, as DNA: TGTGCCAGCAGCTTGGAATCCCGGGGGAACGACTATGGCTACACCTTC.

The chain links TRBV21-1 to TRBJ1-1. TRBV21-1 is an annotated pseudogene. The CDR3 runs 13 residues. CDR3 protein: CASSNGRRGKAFF. Written as DNA, the CDR3 is TGTGCCAGCAGCAACGGACGACGCGGGAAAGCTTTCTTT.

The rearrangement joins TRBV11-2 to TRBJ2-7, with a possible D match to TRBD2 (7 bases). This CDR3 is 14 amino acids long. CDR1 is SGHAT, CDR2 FQNNGV, per germline. Trimming took 5 bases from V and 7 from J, leaving 18 bases between them. DNA for the CDR3: TGTGCCAGCAGCCCCTCCGGGGGGCTCGGGGAGCAGTACTTC. Protein: CASSPSGGLGEQYF.

The J gene is TRBJ2-3, the V gene TRBV20-1, with D tentatively TRBD2 (6 bases). Germline V gives CDR1 DFQATT, CDR2 SNEGSKA (reference sequence). The V end was cut by 3 bases, the J end by 13 bases, with 14 bases between. The CDR3 extends over 11 amino acids. The DNA of the CDR3 is TGCAGTGCTAGGGACTACCCCGAGGAGTATTTT. It codes for CSARDYPEEYF.

The chain is built from TRBV2 and TRBJ2-5; D is possibly TRBD2 (6 bases). The CDR3 contains 16 residues. V lost 11 bases and J lost 3, with 25 bases in between. Germline V gives CDR1 SNHLY, CDR2 FYNNEI. The CDR3: CAVRTFGTGVEETQYF. The CDR3 nucleotides are TGTGCCGTTCGAACTTTCGGGACTGGGGTAGAAGAGACCCAGTACTTC.

The rearrangement uses TRBV6-5 and TRBJ1-1, with D possibly matching TRBD1 (5 bases). Germline CDR1 and CDR2: MNHEY and SVGAGI. This CDR3 region has 13 residues. Trimming stripped 2 bases from V and 7 bases from J, with 11 bases between. CDR3 protein: CASSYGGVSEAFF. Here the CDR3 DNA reads TGTGCCAGCAGTTACGGGGGGGTAAGTGAAGCTTTCTTT.

Of note for this clone: Different DNA sequences within this sample yield the same CDR3. This chain uses TRBV18 with TRBJ1-1, with TRBD1 matching 7 bases. Germline V gene sequence: CDR1 KGHSH, CDR2 LQKENI. The CDR3 loop spans 13 amino acids. Trimming at V came to 3 bases and at J to 6 bases, leaving 4 bases not matched to a gene. The DNA for the CDR3 is TGTGCCAGCTCACCCGGCCAGGGGGCTGAAGCTTTCTTT. This sequence encodes CASSPGQGAEAFF. Variable domain in full (rest from reference TRBV18 and TRBJ1-1): NAGVMQNPRHLVRRRGQEARLRCSPMKGHSHVYWYRQLPEEGLKFMVYLQKENIIDESGMPKERFSAEFPKEGPSILRIQQVVRGDSAAYFCASSPGQGAEAFFGQGTRLTVV.

V usage is TRBV2 and J usage is TRBJ2-5; 9 bases fit TRBD1. The J segment lost 5 bases and the V segment lost 7 bases, leaving 5 bases of the junction unmatched. CDR3 length equals 13 residues. CDR1 and CDR2 (germline): SNHLY, FYNNEI. CDR3 region: CASNWGQGETQYF. As DNA, the CDR3 is TGTGCCAGCAACTGGGGACAGGGCGAGACCCAGTACTTC.

This rearrangement joins TRBV5-6 to TRBJ1-6; no reliable D call. Trimming left V 4 bases short and J 7 bases short, with 18 bases between. This CDR3 is 16 amino acids long. The germline gives CDR1 SGHDT, CDR2 YYEEEE. The CDR3 region has the DNA TGTGCCAGCAGCCAAAACTGGGCCCAACGGAATTCACCCCTCCACTTT. It translates to CASSQNWAQRNSPLHF.

The chain is built from TRBV5-1 and TRBJ2-3; weak D call: TRBD1 (6 bases). The germline gives CDR1 SGHRS, CDR2 YFSETQ. This CDR3 is 14 amino acids long. V was shortened by 5 bases and J by 5 bases, with 15 bases between the two germline ends. The CDR3 is CASRPLDSGDTQYF. The CDR3 region has the DNA TGCGCCAGCAGACCGCTGGACAGTGGAGATACGCAGTATTTT. The full variable domain, rest sourced from reference TRBV5-1 and TRBJ2-3, is KAGVTQTPRYLIKTRGQQVTLSCSPISGHRSVSWYQQTPGQGLQFLFEYFSETQRNKGNFPGRFSGRQFSNSRSEMNVSTLELGDSALYLCASRPLDSGDTQYFGPGTRLTVL.

This CDR3 reads CATPARISGANVLTF. CDR3 DNA: TGTGCCACCCCCGCGCGGATCTCTGGGGCCAACGTCCTGACTTTC. The rearrangement uses TRBV6-9 and TRBJ2-6; D ambiguous. The V and J ends lost 10 bases and 0 bases respectively, with 13 bases between them. The germline gives CDR1 MNHGY, CDR2 SVAAGI. CDR3 length equals 15 residues.

This rearrangement joins TRBV2 to TRBJ1-5; TRBD1 aligns across 8 bases. The germline CDR1 and CDR2 sequences are SNHLY and FYNNEI. V shed 6 bases, J shed 9 bases, and the junction held 13 bases outside the gene matches. The CDR3 loop spans 15 amino acids. CDR3 DNA sequence: TGTGCCAGCAGGCTGGACAGGGAGGCCCCAGGGCCCCAGCATTTT. Amino acids: CASRLDREAPGPQHF.

CDR3 nucleotide sequence: TGTGCCAGCAGCTTGTCGACAGGCCATGGCTACACCTTC. Its protein product is CASSLSTGHGYTF. The V call is TRBV5-6, the J call TRBJ1-2; D is perhaps TRBD1 (6 bases). The CDR3 has 13 residues. Trimming took off 1 base at V and 6 bases at J, with 10 bases between the two ends. Per germline, CDR1 SGHDT and CDR2 YYEEEE.

The rearrangement joins TRBV19 to TRBJ1-4; TRBD1 aligns across 10 bases. Trimming removed 1 base from V and 6 bases from J; junction bases left unmatched: 5. Germline lookup yields CDR1 LNHDA and CDR2 SQIVND (reference sequence). CDR3 length: 16 amino acids. The CDR3 DNA sequence: TGTGCCAGTAGTATAGTTTGGGACAGGGGAGATGAAAAACTGTTTTTT. Translated: CASSIVWDRGDEKLFF.

A single count supports this clone. The CDR3 nucleotides are TGCGCCAGCAGCTTGGTTCCTTCGGGGAATAATTCACCCCTCCACTTT. It yields the protein CASSLVPSGNNSPLHF. The chain uses TRBV5-1 and TRBJ1-6, with unresolved D. The CDR3 extends over 16 amino acids. Looked up from germline, CDR1 is SGHRS and CDR2 is YFSETQ. Trimming shortened V by 0 bases and J by 5 bases, and 12 bases separated the two germline ends.

V is TRBV15 and J is TRBJ1-5, with unresolved D. V was trimmed by 0 bases and J by 7 bases, leaving 7 bases between them. This CDR3 comprises 13 residues. Germline V gene data show CDR1 as LNHNV and CDR2 as YYDKDF (reference sequence). CDR3 region: CATSRDSGQPQHF. The CDR3, as DNA: TGTGCCACCAGCAGAGACAGCGGGCAGCCCCAGCATTTT.